This T cell receptor (beta chain) was found in a study of blood T cell repertoires in COVID-19. Study context: The United States, Italy and Spain were the sources of the acute and convalescent COVID-19 samples. PBMCs, B-cell-depleted T cells, or T cells provided the cDNA or gDNA that made up the material.

Authors' analysis steps: Reference gene primers were amplified, and this amplification served to estimate nucleated cell counts. Clones were sequenced by immunoSEQ multiplex PCR, and TCRdb holds only the in-frame ones, with some missing. That table supplies the V and J calls and clone size; D and trimming were determined from the DNA. The table has approximately 75,000 clones, 75% to 90% seen once. CDR1 is SGDLS and CDR2 is YYNGEE in the germline V gene. Trimming pared 0 bases from V and 3 bases from J, leaving 15 bases between. There are 16 residues in the CDR3. Enrolment of Seattle patients took place during active infection, and they were followed longitudinally.

The clonotype was recovered from an elderly man with COVID-19, enrolled during active disease. The sample comprised peripheral blood. The V call is TRBV9, the J call TRBJ2-5; TRBD2 might be the D (6 bases). The CDR3 DNA is TGTGCCAGCAGCGTAGCTCCAGCGGGCGGAAAAGAGACCCAGTACTTC. Amino acid sequence: CASSVAPAGGKETQYF. The full variable domain, completed using reference TRBV9 and TRBJ2-5, is DSGVTQTPKHLITATGQRVTLRCSPRSGDLSVYWYQQSLDQGLQFLIQYYNGEERAKGNILERFSAQQFPDLHSELNLSSLELGDSALYFCASSVAPAGGKETQYFGPGTRLLVL.